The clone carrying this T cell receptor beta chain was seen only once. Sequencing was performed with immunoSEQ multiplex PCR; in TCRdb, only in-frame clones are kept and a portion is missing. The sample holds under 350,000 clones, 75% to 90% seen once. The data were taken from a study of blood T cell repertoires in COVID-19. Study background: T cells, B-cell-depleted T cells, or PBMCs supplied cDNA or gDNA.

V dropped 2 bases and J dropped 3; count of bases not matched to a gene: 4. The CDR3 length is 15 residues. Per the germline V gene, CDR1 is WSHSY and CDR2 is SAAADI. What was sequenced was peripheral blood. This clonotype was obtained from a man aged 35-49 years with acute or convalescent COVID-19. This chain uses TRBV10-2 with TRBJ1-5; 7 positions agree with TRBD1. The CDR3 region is CASSERTGSNQPQHF. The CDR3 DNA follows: TGCGCCAGCAGTGAGCGGACAGGCTCCAATCAGCCCCAGCATTTT.